This T cell receptor beta chain derives from a study of blood T cell repertoires in COVID-19. Study information: COVID-19 samples collected from the United States, Italy and Spain covered acute and convalescent phases. T cells, B-cell-depleted T cells, or PBMCs supplied cDNA or gDNA.

Original data processing: Using reference gene primer amplification, nucleated cell counts were estimated. This table comes from immunoSEQ multiplex PCR, and its TCRdb copy is limited to in-frame clones, with some not included. The DNA gave D and trimming, while V, J and clone size come from that table. The profile shows roughly 86,000 clones, about 85% of them singletons. Seattle cases were enrolled at active infection and followed longitudinally. The sample taken for sequencing was peripheral blood. The sequence derives from a woman of 80 years or more with COVID-19, enrolled during active disease.

The chain's CDR3 is CASRPGTSRTDTQYF. The CDR3 nucleotides read TGTGCCAGCAGACCAGGGACTAGTCGAACAGATACGCAGTATTTT. The V call is TRBV11-2, the J call TRBJ2-3; 8 nucleotides match TRBD2. The V and J ends lost 6 bases and 3 bases, in that order; junction bases with no gene match: 8. Germline-derived CDR1 and CDR2 are SGHAT and FQNNGV. CDR3 length equals 15 residues.